This T cell receptor (beta chain) was captured by sequencing in a study of molecular identifiers for immune sequencing clone quantification. The CDR3 has 14 amino acids. Germline CDR1 is SEHNR and CDR2 is FQNEAQ (reference sequence). A note on this clonotype: Its ends do not fully match the called genes, so a read error is possible.

TCRdb called the PCR reads again in MiXCR, with one record for every CDR3 protein. Seen here are 40,000 to 45,000 distinct CDR3 sequences, over 15% observed once, and the top ten hold more than 0.9%. This clonotype originated in a human donor in good health. Some libraries in this study had Jurkat cell RNA spiked in. V gene TRBV7-9 combines with J gene TRBJ1-3, with D perhaps TRBD1 (5 bases). Input material: naive CD8+ T cells from blood, with Jurkat cell RNA spiked in. Subset denoted: FACS-sorted CD8+CD4-CCR7+CD45RA+ naive T cells. For the CDR3, the DNA is TGTGCCAGCAGCCCGGGGACGGGGAAGCGCACCGTATATTTT. Translation: CASSPGTGKRTVYF.